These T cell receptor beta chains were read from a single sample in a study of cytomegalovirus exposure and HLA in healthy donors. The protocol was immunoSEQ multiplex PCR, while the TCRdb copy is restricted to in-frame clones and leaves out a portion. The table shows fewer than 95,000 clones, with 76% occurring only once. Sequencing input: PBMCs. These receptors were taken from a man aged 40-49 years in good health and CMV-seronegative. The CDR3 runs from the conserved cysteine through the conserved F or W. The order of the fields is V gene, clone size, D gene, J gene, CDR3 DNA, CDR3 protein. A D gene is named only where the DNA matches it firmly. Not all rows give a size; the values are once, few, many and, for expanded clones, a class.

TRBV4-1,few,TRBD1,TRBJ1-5,TGCGCCAGCAGCCAAGCGTCGGGACAGGGAGGTCAGCCCCAGCATTTT,CASSQASGQGGQPQHF
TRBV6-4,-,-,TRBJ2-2,TGTGCCAGCAGTCCAGGCAACACCGGGGAGCTGTTTTTT,CASSPGNTGELFF
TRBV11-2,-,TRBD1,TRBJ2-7,TGTGCCAGCAGCTATCGACCGGGACAGGGGGTCCACGAGCAGTACTTC,CASSYRPGQGVHEQYF
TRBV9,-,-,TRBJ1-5,TGTGCCAGCAGCGTGGGGGGTAGAAATAGCAATCAGCCCCAGCATTTT,CASSVGGRNSNQPQHF
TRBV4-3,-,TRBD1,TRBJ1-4,TGCGCCAGCAGCCAGGCAGGGGGATTTAATGAAAAACTGTTTTTT,CASSQAGGFNEKLFF
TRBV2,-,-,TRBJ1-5,TGTGCCAGCAGTGAACAGACAAGCAATCAGCCCCAGCATTTT,CASSEQTSNQPQHF
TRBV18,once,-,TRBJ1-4,TGTGCCAGCTCACGGATCAGGGGTCCTAATGAAAAACTGTTTTTT,CASSRIRGPNEKLFF
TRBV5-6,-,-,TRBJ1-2,TGTGCCAGCAGTCAGCAGGGGCCTAGGGGCTATGGCTACACCTTC,CASSQQGPRGYGYTF
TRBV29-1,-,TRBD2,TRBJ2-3,TGCAGCGTTGCTCCTGGGACTAGCAAGGCGCAGTATTTT,CSVAPGTSKAQYF
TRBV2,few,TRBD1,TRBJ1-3,TGTGCCAGCATCCCGGACAGGGCCTACTCTGGAAACACCATATATTTT,CASIPDRAYSGNTIYF
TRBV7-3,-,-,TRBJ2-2,TGTGCCAGCAGCTTAAGGGCTCATAACCCCGGGGAGCTGTTTTTT,CASSLRAHNPGELFF
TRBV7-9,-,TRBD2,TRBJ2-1,TGTGCCAGCAGCGACTCCGGCGGCGGGGGGGAGAGTGAGCAGTTCTTC,CASSDSGGGGESEQFF
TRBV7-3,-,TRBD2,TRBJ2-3,TGTGCCAGCAGCTCGTGGACTAGCTCAGGCACAGATACGCAGTATTTT,CASSSWTSSGTDTQYF
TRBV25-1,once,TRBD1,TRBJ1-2,TGTGCCAGCAGTGCTCCCCAGGGGGGCTCATATGGCTACACCTTC,CASSAPQGGSYGYTF
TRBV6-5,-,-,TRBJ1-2,TGTGCCAGCAAGGGACACAACTATGGCTACACCTTC,CASKGHNYGYTF
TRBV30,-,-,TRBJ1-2,TGTGCCTGGAGTGTCCAGGGAAATAACTATGGCTACACCTTC,CAWSVQGNNYGYTF
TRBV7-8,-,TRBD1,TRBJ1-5,TGTGCCAGCAGCTTATCCCCACCGGACAGGGCTAGCAATCAGCCCCAGCATTTT,CASSLSPPDRASNQPQHF
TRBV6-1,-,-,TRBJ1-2,TGTGCCAGCAGTGAAACGTGGGCTTCCTATGGCTACACCTTC,CASSETWASYGYTF
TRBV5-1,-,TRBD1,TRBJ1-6,TGCGCCAGCAGCTCCGGGACAGGGAATTCACCCCTCCACTTT,CASSSGTGNSPLHF
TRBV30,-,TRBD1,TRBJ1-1,TGTGCCTGGGAACAGGGGCAGCACACTGAAGCTTTCTTT,CAWEQGQHTEAFF
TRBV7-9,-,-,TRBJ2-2,TGTGCCAGCAGCTCTCTATACACCGGGGAGCTGTTTTTT,CASSSLYTGELFF
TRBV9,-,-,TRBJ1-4,TGTGCCAGCAGCGGCACAGCAACTAATGAAAAACTGTTTTTT,CASSGTATNEKLFF
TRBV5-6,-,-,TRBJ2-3,TGTGCCAGCAGCTCGGGATTCGGGACAGATACGCAGTATTTT,CASSSGFGTDTQYF
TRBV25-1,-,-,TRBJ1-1,TGTCTTGGCCGAGGGGCGGGGACTGAAGCTTTCTTT,CLGRGAGTEAFF
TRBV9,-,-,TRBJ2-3,TGTGCCAGCAGCGTCCCGGGGGTAGGGGTTGGGCCCTATAGCACAGATACGCAGTATTTT,CASSVPGVGVGPYSTDTQYF
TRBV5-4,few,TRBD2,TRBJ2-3,TGTGCCAGCAGCTCGAGCTTTAGCGGGGGGGGCACAGATACGCAGTATTTT,CASSSSFSGGGTDTQYF
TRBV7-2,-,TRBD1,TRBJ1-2,TGTGCCAGCAGCTTAGGGGACAGGGAGGTCTATGGCTACACCTTC,CASSLGDREVYGYTF
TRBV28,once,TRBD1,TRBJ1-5,TGTGCCAGCAGTCGCCTGTTTGTGGGACAGGGGGCAATAAGCAATCAGCCCCAGCATTTT,CASSRLFVGQGAISNQPQHF
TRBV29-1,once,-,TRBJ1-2,TGCAGCGTGCCTGGCGGTAACTATGGCTACACCTTC,CSVPGGNYGYTF
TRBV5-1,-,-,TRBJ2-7,TGCGCCAGCAGCTTGGGGCCAGGGGGGACCTACGAGCAGTACTTC,CASSLGPGGTYEQYF
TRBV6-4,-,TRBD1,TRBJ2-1,TGTGCCAGCAGTGAAGGGACAGGGGGGAACAATGAGCAGTTCTTC,CASSEGTGGNNEQFF
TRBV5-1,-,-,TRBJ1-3,TGCGCCAGCAGAACAGGAGACTCTGGAAACACCATATATTTT,CASRTGDSGNTIYF
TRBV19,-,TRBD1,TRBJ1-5,TGTGCCAGTAGTCTCAGACAGGGCCAGAGTAGGACCCAGCATTTT,CASSLRQGQSRTQHF
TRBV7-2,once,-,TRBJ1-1,TGTGCCAGCAGCTCCTTGGCGGGGGTGGGCACTGAAGCTTTCTTT,CASSSLAGVGTEAFF
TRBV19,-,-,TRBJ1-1,TGTGCCAGTAGTAGGGAGGCCCGGGGTGCTGAAGCTTTCTTT,CASSREARGAEAFF
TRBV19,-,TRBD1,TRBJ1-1,TGTGCCAGTAGTTGGACAGGTGCCAACACTGAAGCTTTCTTT,CASSWTGANTEAFF
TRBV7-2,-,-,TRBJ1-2,TGTGCCAGCACGCCTCTCGGGGTCCACTATGGCTACACCTTC,CASTPLGVHYGYTF
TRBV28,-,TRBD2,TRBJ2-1,TGTGCCAGCAGGACACGGGGACTAGCGGGGGGGCCTGAGCAGTTCTTC,CASRTRGLAGGPEQFF
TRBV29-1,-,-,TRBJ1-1,TGCAGCGTGGATGGACAGTACTTGAACACTGAAGCTTTCTTT,CSVDGQYLNTEAFF
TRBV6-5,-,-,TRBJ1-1,TGTGCCAGCAGTTACTCGCCAGGGGCCACTGAAGCTTTCTTT,CASSYSPGATEAFF
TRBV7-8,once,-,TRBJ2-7,TGTGCCAGCAGTGTCCGGGACACCTCGTCCTACGAGCAGTACTTC,CASSVRDTSSYEQYF
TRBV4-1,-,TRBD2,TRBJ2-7,TGCGCCAGCAGCCGGCAGACTAGCGGGGGGTTATACGAGCAGTACTTC,CASSRQTSGGLYEQYF
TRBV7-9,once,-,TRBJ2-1,TGTGCCAGCAGCTTAGTAGGGGGTGAGCAGTTCTTC,CASSLVGGEQFF
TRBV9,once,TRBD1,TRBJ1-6,TGTGCCAGCAGCGAAGACAGGGGGGGTTCCTATAATTCACCCCTCCACTTT,CASSEDRGGSYNSPLHF
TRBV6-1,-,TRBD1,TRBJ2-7,TGTGCCAGCAAATCGGGACAGGGGGGAACCTACGAGCAGTACTTC,CASKSGQGGTYEQYF
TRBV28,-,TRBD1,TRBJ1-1,TGTGCCAGCAGCACAGGGGGCGCTTACACTGAAGCTTTCTTT,CASSTGGAYTEAFF
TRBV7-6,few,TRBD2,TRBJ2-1,TGTGCCAGCACCATCCTAGCGGGGCGCTACAATGAGCAGTTCTTC,CASTILAGRYNEQFF
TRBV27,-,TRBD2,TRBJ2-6,TGTGCCAGCAGTTTAAAATGGGAGGGATGGCGTTTGGATTTTGGGGCCAACGTCCTGACTTTC,CASSLKWEGWRLDFGANVLTF
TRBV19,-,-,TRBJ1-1,TGTGCCAGTACCAAGGGACTCAGGTGGGACACTGAAGCTTTCTTT,CASTKGLRWDTEAFF
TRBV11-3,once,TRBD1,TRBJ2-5,TGTGCCAGCAGCTTCCAGGACAGGGCTGAGACCCAGTACTTC,CASSFQDRAETQYF
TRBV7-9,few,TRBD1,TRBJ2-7,TGTGCCAGCAGCTTAACAGGGGGCTACGAGCAGTACTTC,CASSLTGGYEQYF
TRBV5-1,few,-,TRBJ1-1,TGCGCCAGCAGCTTGGAGGGGGGGGATGGTAAAGAAGCTTTCTTT,CASSLEGGDGKEAFF
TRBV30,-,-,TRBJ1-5,TGTGCCTCGGGCACAGGGCGAAATCAGCCCCAGCATTTT,CASGTGRNQPQHF
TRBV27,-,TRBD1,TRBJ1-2,TGTGCCAGCAAGGAGACAGGGGAAATCTATGGCTACACCTTC,CASKETGEIYGYTF
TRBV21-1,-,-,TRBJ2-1,TGTGCCAGCAGCCCACCGGGGGGGTACAATGAGCAGTTCTTC,CASSPPGGYNEQFF
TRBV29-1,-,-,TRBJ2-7,TGCAGCGTTGAAGGGGGGGATCAGTACGAGCAGTACTTC,CSVEGGDQYEQYF
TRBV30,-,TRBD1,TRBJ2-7,TGTGCCTGGAGTTCGCTCGGACAGGTGAACTACGAGCAGTACTTC,CAWSSLGQVNYEQYF
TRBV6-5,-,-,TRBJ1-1,TGTGCCAGCAGTTACTTACAGGGGAACACTGAAGCTTTCTTT,CASSYLQGNTEAFF